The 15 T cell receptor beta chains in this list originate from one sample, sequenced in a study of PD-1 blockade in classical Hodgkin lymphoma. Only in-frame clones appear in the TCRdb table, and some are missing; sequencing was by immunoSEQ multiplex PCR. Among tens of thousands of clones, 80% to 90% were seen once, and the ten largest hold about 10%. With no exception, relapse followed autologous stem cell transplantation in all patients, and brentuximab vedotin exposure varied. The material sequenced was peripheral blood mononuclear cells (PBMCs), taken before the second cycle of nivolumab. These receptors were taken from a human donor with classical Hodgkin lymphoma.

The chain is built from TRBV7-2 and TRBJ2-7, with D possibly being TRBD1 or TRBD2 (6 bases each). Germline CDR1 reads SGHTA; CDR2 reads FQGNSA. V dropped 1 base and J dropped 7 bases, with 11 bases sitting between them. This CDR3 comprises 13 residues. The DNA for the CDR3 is TGTGCCAGCAGCTTAGATCGGGGGCGGGAGCAGTACTTC. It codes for CASSLDRGREQYF.

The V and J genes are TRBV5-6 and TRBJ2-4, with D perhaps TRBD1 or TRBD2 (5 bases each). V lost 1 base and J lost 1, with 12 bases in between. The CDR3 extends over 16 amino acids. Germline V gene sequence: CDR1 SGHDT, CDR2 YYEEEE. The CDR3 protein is CASSLRIEGAKNIQYF. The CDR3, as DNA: TGTGCCAGCAGCTTGAGGATTGAGGGGGCCAAAAACATTCAGTACTTC.

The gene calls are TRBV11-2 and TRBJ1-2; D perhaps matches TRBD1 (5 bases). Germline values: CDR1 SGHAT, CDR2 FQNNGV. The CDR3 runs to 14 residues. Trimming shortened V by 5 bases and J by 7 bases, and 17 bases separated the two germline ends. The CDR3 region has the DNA TGTGCCAGCAGCACGATTGGGGGGGAGCGTGGCTACACCTTC. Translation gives CASSTIGGERGYTF.

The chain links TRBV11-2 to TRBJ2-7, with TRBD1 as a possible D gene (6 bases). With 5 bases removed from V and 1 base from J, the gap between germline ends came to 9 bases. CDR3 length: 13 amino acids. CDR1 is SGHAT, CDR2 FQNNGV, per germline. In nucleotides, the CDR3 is TGTGCCAGCAGCCCGACAGGTTCCTACGAGCAGTACTTC. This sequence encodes CASSPTGSYEQYF.

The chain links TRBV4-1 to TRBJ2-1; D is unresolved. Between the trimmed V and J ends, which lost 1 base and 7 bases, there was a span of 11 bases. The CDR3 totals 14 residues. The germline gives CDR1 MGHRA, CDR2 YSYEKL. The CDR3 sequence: CASSQVDGTNEQFF. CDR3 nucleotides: TGCGCCAGCAGCCAAGTAGACGGTACAAATGAGCAGTTCTTC.

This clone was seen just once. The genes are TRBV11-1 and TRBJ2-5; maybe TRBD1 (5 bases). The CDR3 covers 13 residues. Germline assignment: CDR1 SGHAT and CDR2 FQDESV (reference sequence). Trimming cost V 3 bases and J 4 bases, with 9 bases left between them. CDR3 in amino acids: CASSFRVGETQYF. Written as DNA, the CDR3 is TGTGCCAGCAGCTTCAGGGTTGGAGAGACCCAGTACTTC.

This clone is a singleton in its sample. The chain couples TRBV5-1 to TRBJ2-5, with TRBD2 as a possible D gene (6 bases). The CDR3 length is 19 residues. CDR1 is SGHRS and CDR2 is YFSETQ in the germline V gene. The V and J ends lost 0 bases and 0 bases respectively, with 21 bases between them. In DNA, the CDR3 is TGCGCCAGCAGCTTGGCGCCGGCCACATGGATAGCGGACCAAGAGACCCAGTACTTC. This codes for CASSLAPATWIADQETQYF.

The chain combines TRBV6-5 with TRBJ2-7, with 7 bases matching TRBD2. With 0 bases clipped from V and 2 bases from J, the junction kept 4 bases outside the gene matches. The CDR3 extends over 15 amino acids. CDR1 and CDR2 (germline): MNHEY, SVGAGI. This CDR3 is CASSYSASGTYEQYF. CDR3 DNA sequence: TGTGCCAGCAGTTACTCGGCTAGCGGCACCTACGAGCAGTACTTC.

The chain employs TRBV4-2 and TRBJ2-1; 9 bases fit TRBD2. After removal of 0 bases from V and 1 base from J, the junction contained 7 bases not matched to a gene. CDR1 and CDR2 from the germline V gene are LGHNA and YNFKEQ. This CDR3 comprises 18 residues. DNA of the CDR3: TGTGCCAGCAGCCAAGATCGCTCTAGCGGGGCTTCCTACAATGAGCAGTTCTTC. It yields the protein CASSQDRSSGASYNEQFF.

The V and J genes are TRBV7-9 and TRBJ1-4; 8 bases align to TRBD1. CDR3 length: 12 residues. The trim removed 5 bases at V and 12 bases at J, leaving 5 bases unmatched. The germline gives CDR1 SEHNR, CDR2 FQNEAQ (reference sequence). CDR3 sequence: CASSHRQGQLFF. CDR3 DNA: TGTGCCAGCAGCCACCGACAGGGGCAACTGTTTTTT.

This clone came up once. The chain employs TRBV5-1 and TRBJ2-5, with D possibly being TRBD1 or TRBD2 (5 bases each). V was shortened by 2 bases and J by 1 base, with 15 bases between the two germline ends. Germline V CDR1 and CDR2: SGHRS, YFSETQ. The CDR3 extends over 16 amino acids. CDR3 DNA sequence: TGCGCCAGCAGCTTCACGGGGACGGCCAGCCAAGAGACCCAGTACTTC. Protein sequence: CASSFTGTASQETQYF.

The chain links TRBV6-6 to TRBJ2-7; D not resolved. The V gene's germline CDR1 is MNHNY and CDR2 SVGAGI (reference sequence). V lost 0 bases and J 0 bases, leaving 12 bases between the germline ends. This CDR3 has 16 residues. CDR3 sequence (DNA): TGTGCCAGCAGTTACTCTGATGCGGATCTCTCCTACGAGCAGTACTTC. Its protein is CASSYSDADLSYEQYF.

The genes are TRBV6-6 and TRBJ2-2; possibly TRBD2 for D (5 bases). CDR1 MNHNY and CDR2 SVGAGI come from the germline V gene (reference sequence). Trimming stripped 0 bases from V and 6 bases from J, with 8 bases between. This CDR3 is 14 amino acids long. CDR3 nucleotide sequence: TGTGCCAGCAGTTACTCGAGGGTTGCCGGGGAGCTGTTTTTT. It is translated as CASSYSRVAGELFF.

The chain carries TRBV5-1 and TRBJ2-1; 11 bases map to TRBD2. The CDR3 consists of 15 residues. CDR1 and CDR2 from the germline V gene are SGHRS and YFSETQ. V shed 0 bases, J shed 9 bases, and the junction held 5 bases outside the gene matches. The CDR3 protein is CASSLVAGGPVEQFF. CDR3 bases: TGCGCCAGCAGCTTGGTAGCGGGGGGGCCGGTTGAGCAGTTCTTC.

In DNA, the CDR3 is TGTGCCAGCAGCGTAGACCCCACAGGGGGCTCCTACGAGCAGTACTTC. Amino acid sequence: CASSVDPTGGSYEQYF. The chain uses TRBV9 and TRBJ2-7; 8 nucleotides align to TRBD1. Per germline, CDR1 SGDLS and CDR2 YYNGEE. The CDR3 totals 16 residues. J lost 0 bases, V lost 0 bases, and 5 bases had no gene match. Drawing the rest from reference TRBV9 and TRBJ2-7, the complete variable domain is DSGVTQTPKHLITATGQRVTLRCSPRSGDLSVYWYQQSLDQGLQFLIQYYNGEERAKGNILERFSAQQFPDLHSELNLSSLELGDSALYFCASSVDPTGGSYEQYFGPGTRLTVT.